This TCR beta chain was observed in a study of a mutant IDH1 vaccine in newly diagnosed glioma. Study context: Vaccination started 4-6 weeks after radiotherapy alone, or with temozolomide cycles.

Concerning this clone: The antigen remains undetermined.

Time point specified: week 23, last vaccination. Mutant IDH1 20-mer peptide, at 300 ug, made up each vaccine dose, with topical imiquimod. Profiled with immunoSEQ multiplex PCR; TCRdb holds only in-frame clones, not every one. Among around 55,000 clones listed, about 80% were seen once. V shed 2 bases and J shed 14 bases, with 22 bases lying between them. This CDR3 spans 15 amino acids. Germline V gives CDR1 MGHRA, CDR2 YSYEKL. The sample consisted of PBMCs, taken from a glioma patient whose treatment included an IDH1 peptide vaccine. The V call is TRBV4-1, the J call TRBJ1-5, with a weak D call TRBD1 (5 bases). The TCR originated in a man aged 40-49 years with glioma. The CDR3 sequence: CASSQNVGDRHLEHF. CDR3 DNA: TGCGCCAGCAGCCAAAATGTGGGGGACCGCCATTTGGAGCATTTT.